Below are 20 T cell receptor beta chains sequenced from a single sample in a study of CD8 T cells in Susac syndrome. Random hexamers served to reverse transcribe about 0.5 to 1 ug RNA. TCRdb re-analysed the immunoSEQ multiplex PCR reads in MiXCR, keeping a single row per CDR3 protein. This sample has roughly 400,000 distinct CDR3 sequences, with 75% to 90% found just once. Sequenced material: CD8+ T cells from PBMCs. These receptor sequences come from a human donor with multiple sclerosis.

V is TRBV10-2 and J is TRBJ2-1, with D perhaps matching TRBD1 or TRBD2 (5 bases each). The CDR3 is 16 residues long. Per germline, CDR1 WSHSY and CDR2 SAAADI. The V gene lost 2 bases and the J gene lost 1 base, with 12 bases spanning the gap. The CDR3 DNA reads as TGCGCCAGCAGTGAGGGGGGTAGCCCGTCCTACAATGAGCAGTTCTTC. It codes for CASSEGGSPSYNEQFF.

This clonotype was counted a single time. V is TRBV7-9 and J is TRBJ1-4; a possible D gene is TRBD1 (6 bases). CDR3 length: 19 amino acids. Germline CDR1 reads SEHNR; CDR2 reads FQNEAQ (reference sequence). Trimming left V 2 bases short and J 0 bases short, with 19 bases between. CDR3 region: CASSLSTTRTAATNEKLFF. DNA of the CDR3: TGTGCCAGCAGCTTATCTACTACCCGGACAGCGGCAACTAATGAAAAACTGTTTTTT.

CDR3 bases: TGTGCCAGCAGCTTAGCGTTAGGGGGTGACTATGGCTACACCTTC. Amino acid sequence: CASSLALGGDYGYTF. The chain joins TRBV7-9 to TRBJ1-2; D perhaps matches TRBD1 (6 bases). The V gene lost 0 bases and the J gene lost 3 bases, with 11 bases spanning the gap. The length of the CDR3 is 15 residues. CDR1 SEHNR and CDR2 FQNEAQ come from the germline V gene (reference sequence).

The table lists this clonotype with a few counts. The rearrangement joins TRBV7-9 to TRBJ1-3; the match to TRBD1 covers 9 bases. J lost 1 base, V lost 10 bases, and 8 bases had no gene match. Germline CDR1 is SEHNR and CDR2 is FQNEAQ (reference sequence). The length of the CDR3 is 15 residues. The CDR3 bases are TGTGCCACAGAACGGGACAGGGTATCTGGAAACACCATATATTTT. Protein: CATERDRVSGNTIYF.

The CDR3 spells CASSGLPTGELFF. In DNA form, the CDR3 reads TGTGCCAGCTCGGGACTTCCCACCGGGGAGCTGTTTTTT. J is TRBJ2-2 and V is TRBV7-8, with D perhaps matching TRBD2 (6 bases). The CDR3 totals 13 residues. Germline-derived CDR1 and CDR2 are SGHVS and FQNEAQ. V lost 8 bases and J lost 4, with 11 bases in between. The full variable domain, in which reference TRBV7-8 and TRBJ2-2 provide the parts outside the CDR3, is GAGVSQSPRYKVAKRGQDVALRCDPISGHVSLFWYQQALGQGPEFLTYFQNEAQLDKSGLPSDRFFAERPEGSVSTLKIQRTQQEDSAVYLCASSGLPTGELFFGEGSRLTVL.

This clonotype occurred a few times. The chain recombines TRBV7-9 with TRBJ2-5; 7 bases match TRBD1. CDR3 length equals 13 residues. With V trimmed by 4 bases and J by 2 bases, 1 base remained unmatched. Germline V gene lookup returns CDR1 SEHNR and CDR2 FQNEAQ (reference sequence). CDR3 in DNA: TGTGCCAGCAGCTGGGACAGACAAGAGACCCAGTACTTC. Amino acid sequence: CASSWDRQETQYF. The full variable domain, its missing parts supplied by reference TRBV7-9 and TRBJ2-5, is DTGVSQNPRHKITKRGQNVTFRCDPISEHNRLYWYRQTLGQGPEFLTYFQNEAQLEKSRLLSDRFSAERPKGSFSTLEIQRTEQGDSAMYLCASSWDRQETQYFGPGTRLLVL.

This clonotype was found once. This chain connects TRBV20-1 to TRBJ2-1; D is tentatively TRBD1 or TRBD2 (5 bases each). Germline loops: CDR1 DFQATT, CDR2 SNEGSKA (reference sequence). Trimming removed 0 bases at V and 2 bases at J, with 11 bases between. The CDR3 loop spans 15 amino acids. The CDR3 reads CSARDYGAAYNEQFF. CDR3 DNA: TGCAGTGCTAGAGATTACGGGGCAGCCTACAATGAGCAGTTCTTC.

This chain links TRBV6-5 with TRBJ2-5, with a tentative D call TRBD1 (6 bases). Trimming cost V 0 bases and J 7 bases, with 18 bases left between them. In germline, CDR1 is MNHEY, CDR2 SVGAGI. The CDR3 is 16 residues long. The CDR3 DNA sequence: TGTGCCAGCAGTTACTCTGGTTGGGACAAGGGTGTGACCCAGTACTTC. This sequence encodes CASSYSGWDKGVTQYF.

The V call is TRBV5-5, the J call TRBJ1-5; TRBD1 matches at 10 bases. The ends lost 3 bases at V and 5 bases at J; junction bases unmatched: 2. Germline CDR1 is SGHKS and CDR2 is YYEKEE (reference sequence). CDR3 length: 14 amino acids. CDR3 bases: TGTGCCAGCAGCTACGGGACAGGGGATCAGCCCCAGCATTTT. Translation gives CASSYGTGDQPQHF.

This chain connects TRBV5-8 to TRBJ2-7; 10 positions match TRBD2. CDR3 length equals 14 residues. Germline V gene sequence: CDR1 SGHTS, CDR2 YDEGEE. J was trimmed by 5 bases and V by 2 bases; bases with no gene match: 4. The CDR3 loop reads CASSFGLAVNEQYF. The CDR3 DNA is TGTGCCAGCAGCTTTGGACTAGCGGTGAACGAGCAGTACTTC. Supplemented by reference TRBV5-8 and TRBJ2-7, the full variable domain reads EAGVTQSPTHLIKTRGQQATLRCSPISGHTSVYWYQQALGLGLQFLLWYDEGEERNRGNFPPRFSGRQFPNYSSELNVNALELEDSALYLCASSFGLAVNEQYFGPGTRLTVT.

This chain links TRBV27 with TRBJ2-7, with 11 positions matching TRBD2. The CDR3 contains 14 residues. Germline V lookup: CDR1 MNHEY, CDR2 SMNVEV (reference sequence). V gave up 6 bases and J gave up 2 bases; unmatched junction bases: 3. CDR3 bases: TGTGCCAGCAGGCTAGCGGGGGGTCCCTACGAGCAGTACTTC. As protein: CASRLAGGPYEQYF.

The V gene is TRBV30, the J gene TRBJ2-2; D uncertain. V lost 4 bases to trimming and J lost 4 bases, with 7 bases between them. Germline values: CDR1 GTSNPN, CDR2 SVGIG (reference sequence). There are 12 residues in the CDR3. The CDR3 DNA sequence: TGTGCCTGGACTAAGGGCACCGGGGAGCTGTTTTTT. Amino acids: CAWTKGTGELFF.

The genes are TRBV6-1 and TRBJ1-3, with D perhaps TRBD1 (5 bases). V was cut by 7 bases and J by 6 bases, with 22 bases left in between. Germline CDR1 is MNHNS and CDR2 is SASEGT. The CDR3 totals 16 residues. CDR3 nucleotide sequence: TGTGCCAGCAACTATCGGGGCGGCCCAGTGGAAAACACCATATATTTT. Translation gives CASNYRGGPVENTIYF.

This clonotype was counted between two and nine times. One end of the junction does not line up with germline, which may come from a read error. V and J are TRBV6-2 or TRBV6-3 and TRBJ1-2; no clear D. The CDR3 totals 12 residues. The germline V gene encodes CDR1 MNHEY and CDR2 SVGEGT. For the CDR3, the DNA is TGTGCCAGCAGTCCTAGAACGCTTTATATACACTTC. Protein: CASSPRTLYIHF.

This clonotype was seen just once. The genes are TRBV4-1 and TRBJ2-1; D uncertain. Deletions cut 0 bases from V and 8 bases from J, with 11 bases between. Germline V gene sequence: CDR1 MGHRA, CDR2 YSYEKL. The CDR3 extends over 14 amino acids. The CDR3: CASSQERWEDEQFF. The CDR3 DNA reads as TGCGCCAGCAGCCAAGAGCGGTGGGAAGATGAGCAGTTCTTC.

The chain is built from TRBV7-6 and TRBJ1-1, with TRBD1 as a possible D gene (5 bases). CDR3 length: 16 residues. Germline V gene lookup returns CDR1 SGHVS and CDR2 FNYEAQ. The V gene lost 1 base and the J gene lost 0 bases, with 12 bases spanning the gap. The CDR3 DNA sequence: TGTGCCAGCAGCTTAGTATCTGACAGTTTGAACACTGAAGCTTTCTTT. It is translated as CASSLVSDSLNTEAFF.

This chain uses TRBV5-6 with TRBJ2-3; 8 nucleotides agree with TRBD2. Germline values: CDR1 SGHDT, CDR2 YYEEEE. The J segment lost 6 bases and the V segment lost 4 bases, leaving 10 bases of the junction unmatched. The CDR3 runs 15 residues. The CDR3 coding sequence is TGTGCCAGCAGCGTCGGGACTAGTCTGTGGGATACGCAGTATTTT. This gives the protein CASSVGTSLWDTQYF.

This chain joins TRBV9 and TRBJ1-4, with 7 bases lining up with TRBD1. V lost 2 bases to trimming and J lost 0 bases; unmatched junction nucleotides: 7. Germline CDR1 is SGDLS and CDR2 is YYNGEE. The CDR3 is 17 residues long. CDR3 sequence (DNA): TGTGCCAGCAGCGTCCGGGACAGTCTCGCAACTAATGAAAAACTGTTTTTT. This gives the protein CASSVRDSLATNEKLFF. The full variable domain, its missing parts supplied by reference TRBV9 and TRBJ1-4, is DSGVTQTPKHLITATGQRVTLRCSPRSGDLSVYWYQQSLDQGLQFLIQYYNGEERAKGNILERFSAQQFPDLHSELNLSSLELGDSALYFCASSVRDSLATNEKLFFGSGTQLSVL.

The chain couples TRBV27 to TRBJ1-2; 7 bases are a match to TRBD1. After removal of 5 bases from V and 3 bases from J, the junction contained 3 bases not matched to a gene. Germline-derived CDR1 and CDR2 are MNHEY and SMNVEV (reference sequence). The CDR3 is 13 residues long. The CDR3 loop reads CASSITGDYGYTF. CDR3 sequence (DNA): TGTGCCAGCAGTATAACAGGGGACTATGGCTACACCTTC.

The chain employs TRBV6-1 and TRBJ2-1, with D perhaps matching TRBD1 (7 bases). The V and J ends lost 1 base and 2 bases respectively, with 9 bases between them. Germline assignment: CDR1 MNHNS and CDR2 SASEGT. The CDR3 consists of 15 residues. The CDR3 sequence is CASSEGRGAYNEQFF. The DNA for the CDR3 is TGTGCCAGCAGTGAAGGCAGGGGGGCCTACAATGAGCAGTTCTTC.